This T cell receptor (beta chain) was documented in a study of blood T cell repertoires in COVID-19. The method was immunoSEQ multiplex PCR; TCRdb's version includes in-frame clones alone and lacks a portion of them. The sample shows about 46,000 clones, around 85% of them seen only once. Trimming stripped 7 bases from V and 5 bases from J, with 12 bases between. Looked up from germline, CDR1 is SNHLY and CDR2 is FYNNEI. The CDR3 sequence is 12 residues long. A few counts support this clone. The V and J genes are TRBV2 and TRBJ2-7; D is perhaps TRBD2 (5 bases). Sequencing was carried out using peripheral blood. This TCR derives from a woman of 80 years or more with COVID-19, enrolled during active disease. The CDR3 nucleotides read TGTGCCAGCAAGGTAGCGCGGAACGAGCAGTACTTC. Protein sequence: CASKVARNEQYF. The whole variable domain, filled in from reference TRBV2 and TRBJ2-7, reads EPEVTQTPSHQVTQMGQEVILRCVPISNHLYFYWYRQILGQKVEFLVSFYNNEISEKSEIFDDQFSVERPDGSNFTLKIRSTKLEDSAMYFCASKVARNEQYFGPGTRLTVT.